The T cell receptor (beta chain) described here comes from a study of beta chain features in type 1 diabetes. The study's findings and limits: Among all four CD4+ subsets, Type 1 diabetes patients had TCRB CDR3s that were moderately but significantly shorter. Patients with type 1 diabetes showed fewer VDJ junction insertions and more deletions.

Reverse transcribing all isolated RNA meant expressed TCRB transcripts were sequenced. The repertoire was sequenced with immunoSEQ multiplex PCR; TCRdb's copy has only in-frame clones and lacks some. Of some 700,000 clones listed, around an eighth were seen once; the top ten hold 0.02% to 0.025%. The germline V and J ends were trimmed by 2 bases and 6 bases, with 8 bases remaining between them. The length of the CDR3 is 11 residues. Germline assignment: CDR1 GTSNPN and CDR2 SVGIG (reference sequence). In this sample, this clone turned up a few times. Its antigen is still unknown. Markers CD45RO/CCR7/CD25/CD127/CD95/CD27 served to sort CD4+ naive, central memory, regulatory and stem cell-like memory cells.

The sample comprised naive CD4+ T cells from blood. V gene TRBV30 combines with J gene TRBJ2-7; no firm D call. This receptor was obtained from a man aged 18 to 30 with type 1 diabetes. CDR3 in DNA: TGTGCCTGGAGTAAGGTCCGCGAGCAGTACTTC. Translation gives CAWSKVREQYF.